The rows below give T cell receptor beta chains drawn from one sample of a study of cytomegalovirus exposure and HLA in healthy donors. Using immunoSEQ multiplex PCR, the repertoire was profiled, and TCRdb retains in-frame clones only, with some absent. The sample has some 130,000 clones, about 80% seen once. The sequenced sample was PBMCs. The receptors were gathered from a human donor in good health. Each CDR3 is given with its conserved first and last residue. A D gene is named only where the DNA matches it firmly. For some rows the clone size is stated as once, few or many, or as a class when expanded; others skip it.

J gene: TRBJ1-4; clone size: -; V gene: TRBV15; D gene: -; CDR3 protein: CATSRDIPTNEKLFF; CDR3 DNA: TGTGCCACCAGCAGGGACATACCAACTAATGAAAAACTGTTTTTT
J gene: TRBJ1-5; clone size: -; V gene: TRBV7-2; D gene: -; CDR3 protein: CASTPGWGQGHQPQHF; CDR3 DNA: TGTGCCAGCACCCCTGGGTGGGGCCAGGGCCATCAGCCCCAGCATTTT
J gene: TRBJ2-1; clone size: once; V gene: TRBV4-1; D gene: TRBD1; CDR3 protein: CASSRATGGYEQFF; CDR3 DNA: TGCGCCAGCAGCCGCGCGACAGGGGGATATGAGCAGTTCTTC
J gene: TRBJ1-3; clone size: -; V gene: TRBV6-5; D gene: -; CDR3 protein: CASSSPFSGNTIYF; CDR3 DNA: TGTGCCAGCAGTTCTCCGTTTTCTGGAAACACCATATATTTT
J gene: TRBJ1-2; clone size: -; V gene: TRBV4-2; D gene: -; CDR3 protein: CASSQDETEDGYTF; CDR3 DNA: TGTGCCAGCAGCCAAGATGAGACAGAGGATGGCTACACCTTC
J gene: TRBJ1-2; clone size: -; V gene: TRBV6-9; D gene: TRBD1; CDR3 protein: CASSSDRGFVFGYTF; CDR3 DNA: TGTGCCAGCAGTTCGGACAGGGGTTTTGTTTTTGGCTACACCTTC
J gene: TRBJ2-7; clone size: -; V gene: TRBV5-1; D gene: -; CDR3 protein: CASSLGDYEQYF; CDR3 DNA: TGCGCCAGCAGCCTCGGGGATTACGAGCAGTACTTC
J gene: TRBJ2-5; clone size: -; V gene: TRBV18; D gene: TRBD2; CDR3 protein: CASSRGGQETQYF; CDR3 DNA: TGTGCCAGCTCACGGGGGGGCCAAGAGACCCAGTACTTC
J gene: TRBJ1-5; clone size: -; V gene: TRBV9; D gene: -; CDR3 protein: CASSAGGNQPQHF; CDR3 DNA: TGTGCCAGCAGCGCGGGGGGGAATCAGCCCCAGCATTTT
J gene: TRBJ2-3; clone size: -; V gene: TRBV10-2; D gene: -; CDR3 protein: CASSDSGGTDTQYF; CDR3 DNA: TGCGCCAGCAGTGACTCGGGGGGCACAGATACGCAGTATTTT
J gene: TRBJ1-2; clone size: -; V gene: TRBV6-1; D gene: -; CDR3 protein: CASRRDYGYTF; CDR3 DNA: TGTGCCAGCCGCAGGGACTATGGCTACACCTTC
J gene: TRBJ2-5; clone size: -; V gene: TRBV6-5; D gene: TRBD2; CDR3 protein: CASAPRLAGAETQYF; CDR3 DNA: TGTGCCAGCGCACCTCGACTAGCGGGGGCGGAGACCCAGTACTTC
J gene: TRBJ1-1; clone size: -; V gene: TRBV19; D gene: -; CDR3 protein: CASRAGQMNTEAFF; CDR3 DNA: TGTGCCAGTAGGGCAGGCCAAATGAACACTGAAGCTTTCTTT
J gene: TRBJ1-5; clone size: -; V gene: TRBV27; D gene: -; CDR3 protein: CASRAGDSNQPQHF; CDR3 DNA: TGTGCCAGCAGGGCCGGAGATAGCAATCAGCCCCAGCATTTT
J gene: TRBJ1-1; clone size: once; V gene: TRBV10-3; D gene: TRBD1; CDR3 protein: CAISGQGANTEAFF; CDR3 DNA: TGTGCCATCAGTGGACAGGGGGCCAACACTGAAGCTTTCTTT
J gene: TRBJ1-2; clone size: -; V gene: TRBV18; D gene: TRBD1; CDR3 protein: CASSPPGQGNGYTF; CDR3 DNA: TGTGCCAGCTCACCACCGGGACAGGGGAATGGCTACACCTTC
J gene: TRBJ2-2; clone size: -; V gene: TRBV29-1; D gene: -; CDR3 protein: CSVAYREMTGELFF; CDR3 DNA: TGCAGCGTCGCGTACAGGGAAATGACCGGGGAGCTGTTTTTT
J gene: TRBJ2-7; clone size: -; V gene: TRBV27; D gene: -; CDR3 protein: CASSSDYGLSYEQYF; CDR3 DNA: TGTGCCAGCAGTTCCGACTATGGTCTCTCCTACGAGCAGTACTTC
J gene: TRBJ1-4; clone size: few; V gene: TRBV28; D gene: -; CDR3 protein: CATSGEKLFF; CDR3 DNA: TGTGCCACCAGCGGTGAAAAACTGTTTTTT
J gene: TRBJ2-7; clone size: -; V gene: TRBV10-2; D gene: -; CDR3 protein: CASSESRTDYEQYF; CDR3 DNA: TGCGCCAGCAGTGAGTCTCGGACAGACTACGAGCAATACTTC
J gene: TRBJ1-5; clone size: -; V gene: TRBV27; D gene: -; CDR3 protein: CASSYRANQPQHF; CDR3 DNA: TGTGCCAGCAGTTACAGGGCGAATCAGCCCCAGCATTTT
J gene: TRBJ2-3; clone size: -; V gene: TRBV5-6; D gene: -; CDR3 protein: CASSWTEILTSTDTQYF; CDR3 DNA: TGTGCCAGCAGCTGGACAGAGATACTGACTAGCACAGATACGCAGTATTTT
J gene: TRBJ1-6; clone size: -; V gene: TRBV5-4; D gene: -; CDR3 protein: CASSLDFAGVNSPLHF; CDR3 DNA: TGTGCCAGCAGCTTGGACTTCGCGGGGGTGAATTCACCCCTCCACTTT
J gene: TRBJ2-7; clone size: -; V gene: TRBV6-1; D gene: TRBD1; CDR3 protein: CASSAGQIEAEQYF; CDR3 DNA: TGTGCCAGCAGTGCGGGACAGATCGAGGCCGAGCAGTACTTC
J gene: TRBJ2-7; clone size: -; V gene: TRBV5-1; D gene: -; CDR3 protein: CASSSGGEYEQYF; CDR3 DNA: TGCGCCAGCAGCTCCGGCGGAGAATACGAGCAGTACTTC
J gene: TRBJ1-4; clone size: -; V gene: TRBV28; D gene: TRBD1; CDR3 protein: CASSSGQPGEKLFF; CDR3 DNA: TGTGCCAGCAGTTCGGGACAGCCTGGTGAAAAACTGTTTTTT
J gene: TRBJ1-2; clone size: -; V gene: TRBV29-1; D gene: -; CDR3 protein: CSVVEWTNSGYTF; CDR3 DNA: TGCAGCGTTGTTGAGTGGACTAACTCTGGCTACACCTTC
J gene: TRBJ2-1; clone size: -; V gene: TRBV5-1; D gene: TRBD2; CDR3 protein: CASSLYSGGDISPYNEQFF; CDR3 DNA: TGCGCCAGCAGCTTGTACAGCGGGGGGGATATCTCCCCCTACAATGAGCAGTTCTTC
J gene: TRBJ2-3; clone size: -; V gene: TRBV28; D gene: -; CDR3 protein: CASSVAGPGDTQYF; CDR3 DNA: TGTGCCAGCAGTGTCGCGGGGCCCGGGGATACGCAGTATTTT
J gene: TRBJ1-1; clone size: -; V gene: TRBV4-3; D gene: -; CDR3 protein: CASSQGLSAGTEAFF; CDR3 DNA: TGCGCCAGCAGCCAAGGGCTATCCGCGGGAACTGAAGCTTTCTTT
J gene: TRBJ2-7; clone size: few; V gene: TRBV7-6; D gene: -; CDR3 protein: CASSSGTYEQYF; CDR3 DNA: TGTGCCAGCAGCTCCGGGACCTACGAGCAGTACTTC
J gene: TRBJ1-2; clone size: -; V gene: TRBV6-1; D gene: TRBD1; CDR3 protein: CASHPRTGNYGYTF; CDR3 DNA: TGTGCCAGCCACCCGAGGACAGGGAACTATGGCTACACCTTC
J gene: TRBJ2-7; clone size: -; V gene: TRBV9; D gene: -; CDR3 protein: CASSVDLREQYF; CDR3 DNA: TGTGCCAGCAGCGTAGATTTGAGGGAGCAGTACTTC
J gene: TRBJ1-2; clone size: -; V gene: TRBV5-1; D gene: -; CDR3 protein: CASSLEGSYGYTF; CDR3 DNA: TGCGCCAGCAGCTTGGAGGGGTCCTATGGCTACACCTTC
J gene: TRBJ1-1; clone size: -; V gene: TRBV7-8; D gene: -; CDR3 protein: CASSLVERVNTEAFF; CDR3 DNA: TGTGCCAGCAGCTTAGTTGAACGGGTGAACACTGAAGCTTTCTTT
J gene: TRBJ2-7; clone size: -; V gene: TRBV7-3; D gene: TRBD1; CDR3 protein: CASSPYGTGEDQQYF; CDR3 DNA: TGTGCCAGCAGCCCGTACGGGACAGGGGAGGACCAGCAGTACTTC
J gene: TRBJ2-1; clone size: -; V gene: TRBV9; D gene: TRBD1; CDR3 protein: CASSFGPGQIYNEQFF; CDR3 DNA: TGTGCCAGCAGCTTTGGTCCGGGACAGATTTACAATGAGCAGTTCTTC